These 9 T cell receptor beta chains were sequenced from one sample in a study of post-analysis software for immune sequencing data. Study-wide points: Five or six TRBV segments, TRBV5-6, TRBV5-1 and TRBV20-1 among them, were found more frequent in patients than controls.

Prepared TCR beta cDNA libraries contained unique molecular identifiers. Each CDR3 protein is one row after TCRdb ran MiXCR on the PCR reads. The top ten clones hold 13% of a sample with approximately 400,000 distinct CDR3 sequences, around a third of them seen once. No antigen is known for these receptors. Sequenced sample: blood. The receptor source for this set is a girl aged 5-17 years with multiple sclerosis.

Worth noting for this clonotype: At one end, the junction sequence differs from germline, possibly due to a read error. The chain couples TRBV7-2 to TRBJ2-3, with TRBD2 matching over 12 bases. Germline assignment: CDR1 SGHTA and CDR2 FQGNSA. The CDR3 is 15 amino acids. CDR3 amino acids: CASTLSSGGVGAQYF. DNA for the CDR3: TGTGCCAGCACCTTATCTAGCGGGGGGGTGGGAGCGCAGTATTTT.

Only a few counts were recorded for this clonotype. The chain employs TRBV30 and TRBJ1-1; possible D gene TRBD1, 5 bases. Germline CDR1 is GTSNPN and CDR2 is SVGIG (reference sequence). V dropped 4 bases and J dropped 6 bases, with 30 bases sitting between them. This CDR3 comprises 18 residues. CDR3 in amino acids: CAWKGTGRARQSGAEAFF. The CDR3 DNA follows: TGTGCCTGGAAAGGGACGGGGAGGGCGAGGCAATCGGGGGCTGAAGCTTTCTTT. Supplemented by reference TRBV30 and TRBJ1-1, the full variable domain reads SQTIHQWPATLVQPVGSPLSLECTVEGTSNPNLYWYRQAAGRGLQLLFYSVGIGQISSEVPQNLSASRPQDRQFILSSKKLLLSDSGFYLCAWKGTGRARQSGAEAFFGQGTRLTVV.

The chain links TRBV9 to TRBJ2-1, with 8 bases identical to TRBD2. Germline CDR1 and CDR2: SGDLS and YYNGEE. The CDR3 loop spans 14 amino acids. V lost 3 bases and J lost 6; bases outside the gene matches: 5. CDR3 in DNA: TGTGCCAGCAGCGCCCGACTAGCGTCCAATGAGCAGTTCTTC. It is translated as CASSARLASNEQFF.

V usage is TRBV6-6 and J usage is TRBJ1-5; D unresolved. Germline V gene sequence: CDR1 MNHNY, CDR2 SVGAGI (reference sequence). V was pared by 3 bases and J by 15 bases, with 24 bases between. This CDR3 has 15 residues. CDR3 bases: TGTGCCAGCAGTTATGATGCGGCTAGCCCCAGTTCGCGGCATTTT. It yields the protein CASSYDAASPSSRHF.

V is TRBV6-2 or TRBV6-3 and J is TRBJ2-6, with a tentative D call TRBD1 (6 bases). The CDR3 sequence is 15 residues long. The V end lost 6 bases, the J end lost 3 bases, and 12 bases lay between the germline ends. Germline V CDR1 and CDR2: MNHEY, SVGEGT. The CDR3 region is CASSKQGNGANVLTF. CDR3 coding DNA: TGTGCCAGCAGCAAACAGGGTAATGGGGCCAACGTCCTGACTTTC.

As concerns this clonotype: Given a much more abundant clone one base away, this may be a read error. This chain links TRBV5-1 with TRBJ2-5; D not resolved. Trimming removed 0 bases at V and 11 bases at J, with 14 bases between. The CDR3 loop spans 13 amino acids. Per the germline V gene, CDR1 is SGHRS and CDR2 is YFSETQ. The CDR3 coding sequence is TGCGCCAGCAGCTTGGGGGTCCACAATGAGCAGTACTTC. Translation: CASSLGVHNEQYF.

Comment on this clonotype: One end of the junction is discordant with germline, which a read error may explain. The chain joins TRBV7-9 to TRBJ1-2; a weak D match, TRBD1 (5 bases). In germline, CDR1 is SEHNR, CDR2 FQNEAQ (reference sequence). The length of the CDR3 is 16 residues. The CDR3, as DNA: TGCGCCAGCAGCACAACGGTCGGAGGGGTCGGAAATGGCTACACCTTC. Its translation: CASSTTVGGVGNGYTF.

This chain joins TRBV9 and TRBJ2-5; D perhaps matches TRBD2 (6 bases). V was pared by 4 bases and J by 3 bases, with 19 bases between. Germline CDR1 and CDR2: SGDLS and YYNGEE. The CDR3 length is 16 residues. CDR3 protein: CASSTTILREEETQYF. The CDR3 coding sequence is TGTGCCAGCAGCACCACCATACTCAGGGAGGAAGAGACCCAGTACTTC.

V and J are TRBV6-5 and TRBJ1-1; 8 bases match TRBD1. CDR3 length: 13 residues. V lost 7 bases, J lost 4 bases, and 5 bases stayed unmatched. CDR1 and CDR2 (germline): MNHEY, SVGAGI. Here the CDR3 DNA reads TGTGCCAGCACTGGACAGGGCGGCACTGAAGCTTTCTTT. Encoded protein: CASTGQGGTEAFF.